These 16 T cell receptor beta chains came from one sample sequenced in a study of technical replicates of blood from four donors. Using immunoSEQ multiplex PCR, the repertoire was profiled, and TCRdb retains in-frame clones only, with some absent. The sample shows about 84,000 clones, 95% to 98% of them seen only once. Specimen: T cells isolated from PBMCs. The receptor source for this set is a human donor in good health.

The chain carries TRBV29-1 and TRBJ2-7, with 7 positions matching TRBD1. The CDR3 is 13 amino acids. Germline trimming cut 4 bases from V and 1 base from J; bases unmatched to any gene: 4. Germline V gene data show CDR1 as SQVTM and CDR2 as ANQGSEA. CDR3: CSVVWDSSYEQYF. CDR3 nucleotide sequence: TGCAGCGTTGTATGGGACAGTTCCTACGAGCAGTACTTC.

The gene calls are TRBV11-2 and TRBJ2-7; 10 nucleotides agree with TRBD2. Germline CDR1 SGHAT, CDR2 FQNNGV. CDR3 size: 14 residues. The V and J ends lost 0 bases and 7 bases, in that order; junction bases with no gene match: 3. CDR3 DNA: TGTGCCAGCAGCTTAGAACTAGCGGGAAGGGAGCAGTACTTC. The encoded protein is CASSLELAGREQYF.

This clone was found once. This chain links TRBV18 with TRBJ2-3, with TRBD1 matching over 7 bases. The germline CDR1 and CDR2 sequences are KGHSH and LQKENI. Losses at the gene ends were 0 bases for V and 2 bases for J; bases not matched to a gene: 8. The CDR3 sequence is 17 residues long. CDR3 nucleotides: TGTGCCAGCTCACCACCTCTATCGCAGGGGGACACAGATACGCAGTATTTT. Protein: CASSPPLSQGDTDTQYF.

The rearrangement joins TRBV10-3 to TRBJ2-7, with 9 bases that match TRBD1. Trimming cost V 11 bases and J 2 bases; bases outside gene matches: 7. Germline V gene data show CDR1 as ENHRY and CDR2 as SYGVKD. CDR3 length equals 13 residues. CDR3 sequence reads: CASQGQGPYEQYF. The CDR3 DNA follows: TGTGCCTCCCAGGGACAGGGTCCCTACGAGCAGTACTTC.

This chain connects TRBV27 to TRBJ2-1; D is perhaps TRBD2 (6 bases). This CDR3 region has 17 residues. Deletions cut 2 bases from V and 1 base from J, with 15 bases between. Looked up from germline, CDR1 is MNHEY and CDR2 is SMNVEV (reference sequence). The CDR3 coding sequence is TGTGCCAGCAGTTTACTAACGGGACTCCTATCCTACAATGAGCAGTTCTTC. It codes for CASSLLTGLLSYNEQFF.

The chain links TRBV7-9 to TRBJ2-7, with D perhaps TRBD2 (6 bases). Trimming pared 5 bases from V and 3 bases from J, leaving 11 bases between. Germline CDR1 SEHNR, CDR2 FQNEAQ (reference sequence). CDR3 length: 13 amino acids. This CDR3 reads CASSGGSYYEQYF. Written as DNA, the CDR3 is TGTGCCAGCAGCGGAGGGTCCTACTACGAGCAGTACTTC.

The rearrangement uses TRBV7-9 and TRBJ1-6; no firm D call. Per the germline V gene, CDR1 is SEHNR and CDR2 is FQNEAQ (reference sequence). The CDR3 length is 14 residues. The germline V and J ends were trimmed by 6 bases and 6 bases, with 12 bases remaining between them. CDR3 sequence reads: CASRLTGGNSPLHF. The CDR3 nucleotides read TGTGCCAGCAGATTAACGGGAGGTAATTCACCCCTCCACTTT. The full variable domain, in which reference TRBV7-9 and TRBJ1-6 provide the parts outside the CDR3, is DTGVSQNPRHKITKRGQNVTFRCDPISEHNRLYWYRQTLGQGPEFLTYFQNEAQLEKSRLLSDRFSAERPKGSFSTLEIQRTEQGDSAMYLCASRLTGGNSPLHFGNGTRLTVT.

The chain carries TRBV5-1 and TRBJ2-7; possible D gene TRBD1, 6 bases. The CDR3 runs to 14 residues. The V end was cut by 0 bases, the J end by 3 bases, with 10 bases between. Germline-derived CDR1 and CDR2 are SGHRS and YFSETQ. The CDR3 DNA follows: TGCGCCAGCAGCTTGGGGGGGCACGACTACGAGCAGTACTTC. Translation gives CASSLGGHDYEQYF.

The genes are TRBV30 and TRBJ2-7; 8 positions agree with TRBD1. The CDR3 length is 22 residues. V lost 5 bases to trimming and J lost 5 bases; unmatched junction nucleotides: 35. The germline gives CDR1 GTSNPN, CDR2 SVGIG (reference sequence). CDR3 in amino acids: CAWVVFPLERSGSGQVLHEQYF. In DNA form, the CDR3 reads TGTGCCTGGGTCGTATTCCCCCTAGAAAGATCGGGGTCGGGACAGGTACTCCACGAGCAGTACTTC. Using reference TRBV30 and TRBJ2-7 for the parts outside the CDR3, the full variable domain is SQTIHQWPATLVQPVGSPLSLECTVEGTSNPNLYWYRQAAGRGLQLLFYSVGIGQISSEVPQNLSASRPQDRQFILSSKKLLLSDSGFYLCAWVVFPLERSGSGQVLHEQYFGPGTRLTVT.

The rearrangement links TRBV5-4 to TRBJ2-7; possibly TRBD2 for D (5 bases). CDR3 length: 16 amino acids. Germline CDR1 reads SGHNT; CDR2 reads YYREEE (reference sequence). The V end was cut by 0 bases, the J end by 6 bases, with 19 bases between. CDR3 sequence (DNA): TGTGCCAGCAGCTTGGCCCAAACTAGATACCTAGGCGAGCAGTACTTC. It yields the protein CASSLAQTRYLGEQYF. The whole variable domain, remainder taken from reference TRBV5-4 and TRBJ2-7, is ETGVTQSPTHLIKTRGQQVTLRCSSQSGHNTVSWYQQALGQGPQFIFQYYREEENGRGNFPPRFSGLQFPNYSSELNVNALELDDSALYLCASSLAQTRYLGEQYFGPGTRLTVT.

V gene TRBV7-9 combines with J gene TRBJ1-1, with D possibly TRBD1 on 5 matching bases. Germline CDR1 is SEHNR and CDR2 is FQNEAQ (reference sequence). V lost 4 bases and J 6 bases, leaving 18 bases between the germline ends. CDR3 length: 15 residues. CDR3 sequence reads: CASSSDFLRESEAFF. CDR3 coding DNA: TGTGCCAGCAGCTCTGATTTCCTCAGGGAATCTGAAGCTTTCTTT.

The V call is TRBV5-4, the J call TRBJ2-7; D remains ambiguous. V gave up 1 base and J gave up 3 bases, with 5 bases separating them. CDR3 length: 12 residues. In germline, CDR1 is SGHNT, CDR2 YYREEE (reference sequence). The CDR3 reads CASSLINYEQYF. The CDR3, as DNA: TGTGCCAGCAGCTTGATCAACTACGAGCAGTACTTC.

This clone was detected a few times. This chain connects TRBV13 to TRBJ1-1; D unclear. Germline V gene data show CDR1 as PRHDT and CDR2 as FYEKMQ (reference sequence). The CDR3 runs 13 residues. V was trimmed by 5 bases and J by 4 bases, leaving 11 bases between them. The CDR3 sequence is CASSRTVVTEAFF. The CDR3 coding sequence is TGTGCCAGCAGCCGGACTGTGGTCACTGAAGCTTTCTTT.

The chain recombines TRBV11-1 with TRBJ2-7; D is unresolved. The CDR3 length is 13 residues. Trimming pared 1 base from V and 3 bases from J, leaving 7 bases between. From germline, CDR1 is SGHAT and CDR2 FQDESV (reference sequence). CDR3 residues: CASSLDYLYEQYF. The CDR3 region has the DNA TGTGCCAGCAGCTTAGACTACCTCTACGAGCAGTACTTC.

The chain combines TRBV5-6 with TRBJ2-2, with 8 bases identical to TRBD1. The CDR3 is 17 amino acids. CDR1 and CDR2 (germline): SGHDT, YYEEEE. J lost 4 bases, V lost 1 base, and 9 bases had no gene match. The CDR3 DNA reads TGTGCCAGCAGCTTGATCTGGACAGGGAAGGGCACCGGGGAGCTGTTTTTT. Protein: CASSLIWTGKGTGELFF.

This clone has a single count. V gene TRBV29-1 combines with J gene TRBJ2-1; D is perhaps TRBD2 (7 bases). The CDR3 has 14 residues. Trimming removed 3 bases at V and 3 bases at J, with 12 bases between. Per the germline V gene, CDR1 is SQVTM and CDR2 is ANQGSEA. This chain's CDR3 is CSVDSGGDYNEQFF. CDR3 DNA: TGCAGCGTTGATTCGGGGGGCGACTACAATGAGCAGTTCTTC.